The 21 T cell receptor beta chains below were found in one sample sequenced in a study of regulatory T cells in long-lasting Graves disease. Time point denoted: newly diagnosed GD, antithyroid drugs for less than 3 months. PBMC-derived RNA was used for the TCR library. Investigators prepared the TCR beta libraries by applying iRepertoire HTBI primers and Arm-PCR of CDR3 regions. TCRdb re-derived calls from the multiplex PCR reads in MiXCR, one entry per CDR3 protein. The table shows approximately 400,000 distinct CDR3 sequences, with 12% occurring only once. These data were also filed under a second study, of T cells in Graves' hyperthyroidism and ophthalmopathy.

The specimen was peripheral blood mononuclear cells (PBMCs), collected at new diagnosis, from a patient treated with antithyroid drugs. These receptors all stem from a woman under 30 with Graves disease.

This clonotype showed up many times. This rearrangement joins TRBV20-1 to TRBJ2-7; D uncertain. This CDR3 region has 14 residues. Trimming took 1 base from V and 0 from J, leaving 10 bases between them. Germline CDR1 and CDR2: DFQATT and SNEGSKA (reference sequence). The CDR3 DNA reads TGCAGTGCTAGAGTGCAGCGCGGCTCCTACGAGCAGTACTTC. This translates into CSARVQRGSYEQYF.

This clonotype was seen repeatedly, ten times or more. The rearrangement uses TRBV2 and TRBJ1-2; D is perhaps TRBD1 (5 bases). Germline-derived CDR1 and CDR2 are SNHLY and FYNNEI. V lost 7 bases and J 6 bases, leaving 12 bases between the germline ends. The CDR3 length is 12 residues. The CDR3 DNA follows: TGTGCCAGCATGCCCAGGACAAATGGCTACACCTTC. Translated, it gives CASMPRTNGYTF.

The chain employs TRBV14 and TRBJ2-1; 10 bases map to TRBD2. Germline V gene sequence: CDR1 SGHDN, CDR2 FVKESK. The CDR3 is 15 residues long. Trimming at V came to 1 base and at J to 6 bases, leaving 3 bases not matched to a gene. In DNA, the CDR3 is TGTGCCAGCAGCCAAGGGACTAGCGGTATCAATGAGCAGTTCTTC. It encodes CASSQGTSGINEQFF.

This clonotype was counted ten times or more. The rearrangement uses TRBV6-5 and TRBJ2-5; maybe TRBD1 (6 bases). Trimming pared 4 bases from V and 3 bases from J, leaving 9 bases between. Per the germline V gene, CDR1 is MNHEY and CDR2 is SVGAGI. There are 13 residues in the CDR3. CDR3 DNA sequence: TGTGCCAGCAGTTTCGACAGGAAAGAGACCCAGTACTTC. This gives the protein CASSFDRKETQYF.

The chain employs TRBV20-1 and TRBJ2-5; a possible D gene is TRBD2 (6 bases). With 6 bases removed from V and 4 bases from J, the gap between germline ends came to 30 bases. CDR1 DFQATT and CDR2 SNEGSKA come from the germline V gene (reference sequence). CDR3 length: 18 amino acids. CDR3 protein: CSAPRGELAFASGETQYF. The CDR3 DNA sequence: TGCAGTGCACCGAGGGGCGAACTAGCTTTTGCGTCTGGAGAGACCCAGTACTTC.

The V gene is TRBV4-1, the J gene TRBJ1-6, with D tentatively TRBD1 (6 bases). The CDR3 is 16 residues long. Germline V lookup: CDR1 MGHRA, CDR2 YSYEKL. V lost 0 bases and J 7 bases, leaving 13 bases between the germline ends. Written as DNA, the CDR3 is TGCGCCAGCAGCCAAGATCGGGCAGGGGAGAATTCACCCCTCCACTTT. Protein sequence: CASSQDRAGENSPLHF.

In its sample, this clonotype was seen many times. The chain uses TRBV7-8 and TRBJ2-1; 8 bases agree with TRBD1. Per germline, CDR1 SGHVS and CDR2 FQNEAQ. This CDR3 has 14 amino acids. V was pared by 6 bases and J by 10 bases, with 11 bases of the junction left unmatched. Written as DNA, the CDR3 is TGTGCCAGCAGTTCGGACAGGGAGCAGGACGAGCAGTTCTTC. Its translation: CASSSDREQDEQFF. The full variable domain, its missing parts supplied by reference TRBV7-8 and TRBJ2-1, is GAGVSQSPRYKVAKRGQDVALRCDPISGHVSLFWYQQALGQGPEFLTYFQNEAQLDKSGLPSDRFFAERPEGSVSTLKIQRTQQEDSAVYLCASSSDREQDEQFFGPGTRLTVL.

The rearrangement joins TRBV12-3 or TRBV12-4 to TRBJ1-4; D is perhaps TRBD1 (5 bases). With 7 bases removed from V and 4 bases from J, the gap between germline ends came to 13 bases. The CDR3 runs to 14 residues. The DNA for the CDR3 is TGTGCCAGCACGAGGGACGGAATTAATGAAAAACTGTTTTTT. It translates to CASTRDGINEKLFF.

This clonotype was recorded at least ten times. The genes are TRBV12-3 or TRBV12-4 and TRBJ2-1; 9 bases are shared with TRBD1. The length of the CDR3 is 15 residues. V was clipped by 4 bases and J by 10 bases; unmatched bases: 11. The CDR3: CASSSRDRVLREQFF. CDR3 coding DNA: TGTGCCAGCAGTTCCCGGGACAGGGTACTTCGGGAGCAGTTCTTC.

Notes on this clonotype: Compared with germline, one end of the junction differs, possibly owing to a read error. This chain joins TRBV7-7 and TRBJ2-3; 8 nucleotides align to TRBD2. Germline CDR1 reads SSHAT; CDR2 reads FNYEAQ (reference sequence). The CDR3 loop spans 14 amino acids. CDR3: CASSPSGLEDTQYF. DNA for the CDR3: TGTGCTAGCAGCCCTAGCGGGTTGGAAGATACGCAGTATTTT.

This clonotype was recorded a few times. V and J are TRBV3-1 and TRBJ2-7, with 9 bases lining up with TRBD1. Trimming at V came to 4 bases and at J to 5 bases, leaving 9 bases not matched to a gene. The CDR3 runs 15 residues. In germline, CDR1 is LGHDT, CDR2 YNNKEL (reference sequence). The DNA of the CDR3 is TGTGCCAGCAGCCCCCGGGACAGGGAAACCGACGAGCAGTACTTC. It yields the protein CASSPRDRETDEQYF.

The chain employs TRBV29-1 and TRBJ1-2; no reliable D call. V lost 4 bases and J lost 4, with 22 bases in between. Germline-derived CDR1 and CDR2 are SQVTM and ANQGSEA. The CDR3 consists of 16 residues. The CDR3 spells CSVAWTSPDHLYGYTF. The CDR3 nucleotides are TGCAGCGTTGCGTGGACCAGCCCGGACCACCTCTATGGCTACACCTTC.

This clonotype was seen at least ten times. This chain connects TRBV27 to TRBJ2-3; D gene uncertain. Germline V gene lookup returns CDR1 MNHEY and CDR2 SMNVEV (reference sequence). Trimming removed 2 bases from V and 3 bases from J, with 18 bases in between. This CDR3 is built from 17 residues. The CDR3 region has the DNA TGTGCCAGCAGTTTAGGTGGGGTTTACGCTCGGACAGATACGCAGTATTTT. Its protein is CASSLGGVYARTDTQYF.

Ten or more counts support this clonotype. This chain joins TRBV4-1 and TRBJ2-1, with a weak D call TRBD2 (6 bases). The CDR3 consists of 13 residues. In germline, CDR1 is MGHRA, CDR2 YSYEKL. V lost 0 bases and J lost 12, with 12 bases in between. CDR3 bases: TGCGCCAGCAGCCAAGACTCCGGGGGAGGGCAGTTCTTC. It translates to CASSQDSGGGQFF.

This clonotype was detected many times. This chain links TRBV10-3 with TRBJ1-1; D is uncertain. The V gene lost 0 bases and the J gene lost 5 bases, with 10 bases spanning the gap. Germline V CDR1 and CDR2: ENHRY, SYGVKD. This CDR3 contains 14 residues. DNA for the CDR3: TGTGCCATCAGTGAGTCTGAGAGGGCTACTGAAGCTTTCTTT. Translation gives CAISESERATEAFF.

The rearrangement links TRBV5-1 to TRBJ2-3, with D perhaps assigned TRBD1 or TRBD2 (5 bases each). This CDR3 is built from 12 residues. Germline V gene data show CDR1 as SGHRS and CDR2 as YFSETQ. Trimming removed 0 bases from V and 10 bases from J, with 9 bases in between. The CDR3 reads CASSLDQGAQYF. The CDR3 DNA reads TGCGCCAGCAGCTTGGATCAGGGAGCGCAGTATTTT. The variable domain in full, with the rest retrieved from reference TRBV5-1 and TRBJ2-3, is KAGVTQTPRYLIKTRGQQVTLSCSPISGHRSVSWYQQTPGQGLQFLFEYFSETQRNKGNFPGRFSGRQFSNSRSEMNVSTLELGDSALYLCASSLDQGAQYFGPGTRLTVL.

This clonotype was counted a few times. This chain links TRBV12-3 or TRBV12-4 with TRBJ2-2, with unresolved D. Trimming left V 1 base short and J 3 bases short, with 9 bases between. The CDR3 consists of 15 residues. CDR3 residues: CASSLGAFDTGELFF. DNA of the CDR3: TGTGCCAGCAGTTTAGGGGCTTTCGACACCGGGGAGCTGTTTTTT.

This clonotype was counted ten times or more. J is TRBJ2-7 and V is TRBV20-1; the D gene could be TRBD1 or TRBD2 (5 bases each). There are 13 residues in the CDR3. With 3 bases removed from V and 5 bases from J, the gap between germline ends came to 14 bases. Looked up from germline, CDR1 is DFQATT and CDR2 is SNEGSKA (reference sequence). DNA of the CDR3: TGCAGTGCTAGCCGATCCGGGACCGACGAGCAGTACTTC. The encoded protein is CSASRSGTDEQYF.

In this sample, this clonotype turned up a few times. The CDR3: CASSFSEPYNEQFF. For the CDR3, the DNA is TGTGCCAGCAGTTTCAGCGAACCCTACAATGAGCAGTTCTTC. The chain recombines TRBV28 with TRBJ2-1; D is unclear. Germline V gene sequence: CDR1 MDHEN, CDR2 SYDVKM. V was pared by 3 bases and J by 2 bases, with 8 bases between. This CDR3 is built from 14 residues.

The rearrangement links TRBV20-1 to TRBJ2-7, with 8 bases lining up with TRBD2. V trimming: 0 bases; J trimming: 7 bases; junction bases outside the gene matches: 17. Per germline, CDR1 DFQATT and CDR2 SNEGSKA (reference sequence). The CDR3 length is 17 residues. In nucleotides, the CDR3 is TGCAGTGCTAGAGAAGGCGGGGGGCAGGGGATGTTGGGGGAGCAGTACTTC. This translates into CSAREGGGQGMLGEQYF.

Ten or more counts support this clonotype. The V call is TRBV4-3, the J call TRBJ2-1, with D uncertain. CDR1 is LGHNA and CDR2 is YSLEER in the germline V gene. The CDR3 runs 14 residues. V shed 7 bases and J shed 8 bases, with 18 bases lying between them. In DNA, the CDR3 is TGCGCCAGCACAAAGTTGGTTGGTGGGGATGAGCAGTTCTTC. It is translated as CASTKLVGGDEQFF.